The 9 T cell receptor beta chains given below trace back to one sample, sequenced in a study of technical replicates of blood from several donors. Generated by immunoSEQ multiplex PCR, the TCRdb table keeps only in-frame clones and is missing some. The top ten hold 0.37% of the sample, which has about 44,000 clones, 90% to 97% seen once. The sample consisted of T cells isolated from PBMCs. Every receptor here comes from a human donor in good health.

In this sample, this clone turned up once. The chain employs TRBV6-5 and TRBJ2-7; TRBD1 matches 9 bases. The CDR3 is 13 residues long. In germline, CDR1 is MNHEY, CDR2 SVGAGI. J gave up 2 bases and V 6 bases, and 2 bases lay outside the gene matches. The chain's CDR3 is CASRGDRAYEQYF. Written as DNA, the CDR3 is TGTGCCAGCAGGGGGGACAGGGCCTACGAGCAGTACTTC.

The CDR3 bases are TGCGCCAGCAGTCAACGGGACAGGGGCTTCTACGAGCAGTACTTC. This encodes CASSQRDRGFYEQYF. The rearrangement uses TRBV23-1 and TRBJ2-7; TRBD1 matches 10 bases. TRBV23-1 is reported as an ORF; its role is uncertain. The ends lost 2 bases at V and 3 bases at J; junction bases unmatched: 4. The CDR3 length is 15 residues.

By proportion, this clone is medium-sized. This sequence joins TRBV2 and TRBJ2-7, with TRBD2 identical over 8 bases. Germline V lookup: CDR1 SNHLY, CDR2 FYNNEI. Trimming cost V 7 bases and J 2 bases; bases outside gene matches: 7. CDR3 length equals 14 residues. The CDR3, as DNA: TGTGCCAGCATGGGGCTAGCGGGTCCCTACGAGCAGTACTTC. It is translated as CASMGLAGPYEQYF.

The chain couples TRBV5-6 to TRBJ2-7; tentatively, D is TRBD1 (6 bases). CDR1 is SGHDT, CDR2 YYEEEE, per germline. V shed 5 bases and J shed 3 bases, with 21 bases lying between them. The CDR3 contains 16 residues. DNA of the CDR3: TGTGCCAGCAGTCTTTCCGCCGGGACATTAATCTACGAGCAGTACTTC. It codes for CASSLSAGTLIYEQYF.

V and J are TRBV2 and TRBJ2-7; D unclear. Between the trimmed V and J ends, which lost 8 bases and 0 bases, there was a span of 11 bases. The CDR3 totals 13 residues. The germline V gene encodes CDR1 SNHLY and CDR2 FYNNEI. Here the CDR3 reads CASVEASSYEQYF. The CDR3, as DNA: TGTGCCAGCGTGGAAGCGAGCTCCTACGAGCAGTACTTC.

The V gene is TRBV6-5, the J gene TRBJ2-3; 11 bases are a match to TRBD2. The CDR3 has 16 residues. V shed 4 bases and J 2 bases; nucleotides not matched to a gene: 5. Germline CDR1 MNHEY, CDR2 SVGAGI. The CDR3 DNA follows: TGTGCCAGCAGTTTCGGACTAGCGGGTGACACAGATACGCAGTATTTT. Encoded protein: CASSFGLAGDTDTQYF.

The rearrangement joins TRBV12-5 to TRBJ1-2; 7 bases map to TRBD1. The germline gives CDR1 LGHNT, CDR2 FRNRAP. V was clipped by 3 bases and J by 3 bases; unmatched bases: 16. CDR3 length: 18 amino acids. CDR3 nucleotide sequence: TGTGCTAGTGGTTTTTTTCCACCGAGGGACAGCCGTGACTATGGCTACACCTTC. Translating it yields CASGFFPPRDSRDYGYTF.

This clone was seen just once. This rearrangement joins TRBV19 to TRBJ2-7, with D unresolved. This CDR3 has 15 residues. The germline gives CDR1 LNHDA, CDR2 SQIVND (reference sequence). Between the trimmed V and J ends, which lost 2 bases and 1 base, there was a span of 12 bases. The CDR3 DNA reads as TGTGCCAGTAGTATAATTCCTGGCCAGTCCTACGAGCAGTACTTC. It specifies CASSIIPGQSYEQYF.

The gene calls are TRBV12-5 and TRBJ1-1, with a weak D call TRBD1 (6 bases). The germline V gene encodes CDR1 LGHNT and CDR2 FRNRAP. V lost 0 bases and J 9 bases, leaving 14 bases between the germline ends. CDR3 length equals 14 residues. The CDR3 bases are TGTGCTAGTGGTTTGGTACGGGGACACCGGAAAGCTTTCTTT. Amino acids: CASGLVRGHRKAFF.